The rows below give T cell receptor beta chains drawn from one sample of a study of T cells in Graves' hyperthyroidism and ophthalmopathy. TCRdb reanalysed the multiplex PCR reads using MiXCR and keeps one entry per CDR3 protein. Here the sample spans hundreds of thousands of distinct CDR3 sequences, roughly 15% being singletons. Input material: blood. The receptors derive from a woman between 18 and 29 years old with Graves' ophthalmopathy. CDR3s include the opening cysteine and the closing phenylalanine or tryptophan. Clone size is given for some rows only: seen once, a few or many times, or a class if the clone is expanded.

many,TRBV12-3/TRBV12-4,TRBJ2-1,CASSLTVDNEQFF
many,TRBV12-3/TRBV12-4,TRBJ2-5,CASSLSPSGAPRYF
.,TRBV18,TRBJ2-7,CASSPAVAYEQYF
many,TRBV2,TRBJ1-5,CASSDGGRGQPQHF
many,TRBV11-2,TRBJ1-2,CASSRLLQVYGYTF
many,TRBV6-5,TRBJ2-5,CASSYSMSTDLAGRAETQYF
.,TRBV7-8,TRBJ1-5,CASSSRDGYSNQPQHF
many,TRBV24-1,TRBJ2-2,CATSDFLQGDTGELFF
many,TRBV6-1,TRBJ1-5,CASSPDRGSIYSNQPQHF
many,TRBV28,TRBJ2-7,CASRLRDRTHEQYF
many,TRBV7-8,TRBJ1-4,CASSLPPSGYPTNEKLFF
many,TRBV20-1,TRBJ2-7,CSLTGGANSYEQYF
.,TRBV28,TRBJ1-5,CASQAASQPQHF
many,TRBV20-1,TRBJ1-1,CSARTIRQGRAEAFF
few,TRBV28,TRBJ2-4,CASSFNQNIQYF
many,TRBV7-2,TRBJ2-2,CASSFGTGITGELFF
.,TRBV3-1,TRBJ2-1,CASSPQGRGYNEQFF
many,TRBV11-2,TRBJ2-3,CASSLGTRAGTQYF
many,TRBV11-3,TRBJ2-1,CASSLDGSSLNEQFF
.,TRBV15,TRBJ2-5,CATSSDLGQGGKTQYF
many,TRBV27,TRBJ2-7,CASRPQWDSYEQYF
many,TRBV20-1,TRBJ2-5,CSARLPGLTGLETQYF
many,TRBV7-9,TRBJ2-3,CASSLTRDVAGLVSDTQYF
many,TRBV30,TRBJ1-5,CAWSPAGPNQPQHF
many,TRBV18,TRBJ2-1,CASSIAGESNEQFF
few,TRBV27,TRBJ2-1,CASSSLINEQFF
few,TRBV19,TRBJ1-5,CASSPRQEYSNQPQHF
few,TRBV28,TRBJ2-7,CASSLGAREQYF
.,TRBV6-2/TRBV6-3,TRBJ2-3,CASSFGTGGRIDTQYF
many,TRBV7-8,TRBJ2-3,CASSGAGILTDTQYF
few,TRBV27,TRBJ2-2,CASRLGGLKNTGELFF
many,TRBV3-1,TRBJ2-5,CASSPHRGETQYF
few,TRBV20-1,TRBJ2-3,CSASGPGAGGADTQYF
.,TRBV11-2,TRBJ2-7,CASSHLQGKGQPYEQYF
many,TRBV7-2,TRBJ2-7,CASSLRLAGGDEQYF
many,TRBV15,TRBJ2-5,CATSRRSGTQYF
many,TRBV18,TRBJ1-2,CASSLYDRFYGYTF